The 17 T cell receptor beta chains below were found in one sample sequenced in a study of PD-1 blockade in classical Hodgkin lymphoma. Indicated time point: cycle 4 day 1 (C4D1), after five to seven weeks of nivolumab. Each patient's relapse followed autologous stem cell transplantation, and brentuximab vedotin exposure varied. This table comes from immunoSEQ multiplex PCR, and its TCRdb copy is limited to in-frame clones, with some not included. The sample includes roughly 36,000 clones, over 70% seen only once; the top ten take 7.5% to 10%. This sample comprised peripheral blood mononuclear cells (PBMCs), obtained before the fourth cycle of nivolumab. These receptors were obtained from a human donor with classical Hodgkin lymphoma.

The V and J genes are TRBV18 and TRBJ2-5; 7 nucleotides agree with TRBD1. This CDR3 is 14 amino acids long. CDR1 and CDR2 from the germline V gene are KGHSH and LQKENI. V was pared by 4 bases and J by 2 bases, with 4 bases of the junction left unmatched. Here the CDR3 DNA reads TGTGCCAGCTCACTGAACAGGGGACAAGAGACCCAGTACTTC. Translation gives CASSLNRGQETQYF.

This sequence joins TRBV27 and TRBJ1-5; D remains unclear. The germline V and J ends were trimmed by 3 bases and 0 bases, with 9 bases remaining between them. This CDR3 has 15 residues. CDR1 and CDR2 from the germline V gene are MNHEY and SMNVEV (reference sequence). CDR3 sequence: CASSFWADSNQPQHF. Written as DNA, the CDR3 is TGTGCCAGCAGTTTCTGGGCAGATAGCAATCAGCCCCAGCATTTT.

The chain links TRBV10-3 to TRBJ2-7; TRBD1 matches 11 bases. The CDR3 consists of 14 residues. Germline CDR1 and CDR2: ENHRY and SYGVKD. Trimming took 4 bases from V and 6 from J; bases not matched to a gene: 5. The chain's CDR3 is CAISVGQGVGEQYF. The CDR3 nucleotides are TGTGCCATCAGTGTGGGACAGGGGGTGGGCGAGCAGTACTTC.

The CDR3 bases are TGTGCCAGCAGTGTTACGGGACTCCCCAATGAGCAGTTCTTC. Translated, it gives CASSVTGLPNEQFF. V usage is TRBV2 and J usage is TRBJ2-1, with D possibly TRBD2 on 6 matching bases. Germline V gives CDR1 SNHLY, CDR2 FYNNEI. There are 14 residues in the CDR3. The V end lost 4 bases, the J end lost 6 bases, and 13 bases lay between the germline ends.

The gene calls are TRBV6-1 and TRBJ2-5; the D gene is possibly TRBD1 (5 bases). Trimming left V 0 bases short and J 1 base short, with 12 bases between. The CDR3 is made up of 16 amino acids. Per germline, CDR1 MNHNS and CDR2 SASEGT. CDR3: CASSEAGGRAQETQYF. CDR3 bases: TGTGCCAGCAGTGAAGCAGGTGGCAGGGCCCAAGAGACCCAGTACTTC.

The genes are TRBV7-2 and TRBJ2-7, with 7 bases identical to TRBD1. The CDR3 runs 16 residues. Germline V gene lookup returns CDR1 SGHTA and CDR2 FQGNSA. Trimming removed 5 bases from V and 0 bases from J; junction bases left unmatched: 10. The CDR3 loop is CASSPQTRGPSYEQYF. As DNA, the CDR3 is TGTGCCAGCAGCCCCCAGACAAGGGGGCCCTCCTACGAGCAGTACTTC.

This clone is medium-sized (0.01 to 0.1%) within its sample. The chain uses TRBV7-6 and TRBJ2-7; D unclear. This CDR3 contains 13 residues. V shed 1 base and J shed 2 bases, with 6 bases lying between them. Germline CDR1 reads SGHVS; CDR2 reads FNYEAQ. The CDR3 sequence: CASSLGRTYEQYF. The CDR3, as DNA: TGTGCCAGCAGCTTAGGACGGACCTACGAGCAGTACTTC. Looking up the rest from reference TRBV7-6 and TRBJ2-7 gives the full variable domain: GAGVSQSPRYKVTKRGQDVALRCDPISGHVSLYWYRQALGQGPEFLTYFNYEAQQDKSGLPNDRFSAERPEGSISTLTIQRTEQRDSAMYRCASSLGRTYEQYFGPGTRLTVT.

This clone was picked up a small number of times. The genes are TRBV7-9 and TRBJ1-6, with D unclear. Trimming pared 3 bases from V and 7 bases from J, leaving 7 bases between. CDR1 is SEHNR, CDR2 FQNEAQ, per germline (reference sequence). The CDR3 covers 13 residues. Here the CDR3 reads CASSFRVNSPLHF. DNA for the CDR3: TGTGCCAGCAGCTTCCGGGTAAATTCACCCCTCCACTTT.

The chain combines TRBV6-5 with TRBJ2-7; D unclear. Trimming cost V 2 bases and J 6 bases, with 14 bases left between them. Per germline, CDR1 MNHEY and CDR2 SVGAGI. This CDR3 region has 14 residues. CDR3: CASSYPPTQSEQYF. CDR3 sequence (DNA): TGTGCCAGCAGTTACCCTCCCACACAGAGCGAGCAGTACTTC.

The rearrangement links TRBV6-5 to TRBJ2-6, with TRBD2 as a possible D gene (5 bases). This CDR3 spans 15 amino acids. Germline loops: CDR1 MNHEY, CDR2 SVGAGI. With 6 bases removed from V and 8 bases from J, the gap between germline ends came to 17 bases. The CDR3 DNA reads TGTGCCAGCAGCCCCGACTCTGGAGGAACCAACGTCCTGACTTTC. This sequence encodes CASSPDSGGTNVLTF.

This clone was seen a handful of times. This chain links TRBV28 with TRBJ2-7; the D gene is possibly TRBD1 (5 bases). CDR1 MDHEN and CDR2 SYDVKM come from the germline V gene. Trimming took 2 bases from V and 4 from J, leaving 12 bases between them. The CDR3 contains 14 residues. CDR3 DNA sequence: TGTGCCAGCAGTTTAGAAGACAGAGAATACGAGCAGTACTTC. It encodes CASSLEDREYEQYF.

This clone was detected only a few times. The chain couples TRBV9 to TRBJ1-1, with D unresolved. V lost 0 bases, J lost 4 bases, and 13 bases lay in between. The V gene's germline CDR1 is SGDLS and CDR2 YYNGEE. This CDR3 is built from 15 residues. The CDR3 here is CASSVAGVASTEAFF. The CDR3 region has the DNA TGTGCCAGCAGCGTAGCTGGCGTGGCATCCACTGAAGCTTTCTTT.

This chain uses TRBV6-1 with TRBJ2-7, with TRBD1 identical over 7 bases. CDR3 length equals 12 residues. Germline V gives CDR1 MNHNS, CDR2 SASEGT. J gave up 7 bases and V 6 bases, and 6 bases lay outside the gene matches. The CDR3 reads CASSTQGIEQYF. CDR3 bases: TGTGCCAGCAGCACACAGGGGATTGAGCAGTACTTC.

The chain links TRBV21-1 to TRBJ2-5. TRBV21-1 is annotated as a pseudogene. This CDR3 spans 13 amino acids. CDR3 DNA sequence: TGTGCCAGCACAGACACGGCGGAAGAGACCCAGTACTTC. It codes for CASTDTAEETQYF.

Written as DNA, the CDR3 is TGTGCCAGCAGCTTCCCCACTAGCGGACCCTACGAGCAGTACTTC. It yields the protein CASSFPTSGPYEQYF. V and J are TRBV7-9 and TRBJ2-7, with 8 nucleotides matching TRBD2. The germline V gene encodes CDR1 SEHNR and CDR2 FQNEAQ (reference sequence). The CDR3 has 15 residues. V gave up 3 bases and J gave up 2 bases; unmatched junction bases: 6.

CDR3 nucleotide sequence: TGTGCCAGCAGTTACCCACAGGTTTACAATGAGCAGTTCTTC. Translating gives CASSYPQVYNEQFF. The V gene is TRBV7-9, the J gene TRBJ2-1; D possibly corresponds to TRBD1 (5 bases). Trimming left V 6 bases short and J 4 bases short, with 13 bases between. The CDR3 runs 14 residues. Germline V gene lookup returns CDR1 SEHNR and CDR2 FQNEAQ (reference sequence).

The CDR3 reads CASSQDLVGQLLNTIYF. The CDR3 nucleotides read TGCGCCAGCAGCCAAGATCTCGTCGGACAGCTGTTAAACACCATATATTTT. The chain combines TRBV4-3 with TRBJ1-3; tentatively, D is TRBD1 (6 bases). Germline values: CDR1 LGHNA, CDR2 YSLEER. CDR3 length: 17 residues. Trimming removed 0 bases from V and 6 bases from J, with 18 bases in between.